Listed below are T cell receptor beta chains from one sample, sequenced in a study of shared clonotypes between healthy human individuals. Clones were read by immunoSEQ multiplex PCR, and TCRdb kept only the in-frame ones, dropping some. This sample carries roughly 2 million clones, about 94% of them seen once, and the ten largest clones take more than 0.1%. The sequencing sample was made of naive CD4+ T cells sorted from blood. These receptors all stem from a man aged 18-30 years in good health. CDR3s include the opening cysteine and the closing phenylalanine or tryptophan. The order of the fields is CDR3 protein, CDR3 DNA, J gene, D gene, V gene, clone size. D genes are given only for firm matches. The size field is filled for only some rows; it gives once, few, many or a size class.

CDR3aa: CASSRETGAFETQYF; CDR3nt: TGTGCCAGCAGCCGAGAGACAGGGGCATTCGAGACCCAGTACTTC; j_gene: TRBJ2-5; d_gene: TRBD1; v_gene: TRBV7-2; abundance: once
CDR3aa: CAWSPTGRLNTEAFF; CDR3nt: TGTGCCTGGAGTCCCACGGGCAGGCTTAACACTGAAGCTTTCTTT; j_gene: TRBJ1-1; d_gene: .; v_gene: TRBV30; abundance: .
CDR3aa: CASSPGEGRNYGYTF; CDR3nt: TGTGCCAGCTCACCGGGGGAGGGGCGGAACTATGGCTACACCTTC; j_gene: TRBJ1-2; d_gene: .; v_gene: TRBV18; abundance: .
CDR3aa: CASSIVVVGLYSQYF; CDR3nt: TGTGCCAGTAGTATAGTGGTAGTCGGCCTATACTCGCAGTATTTT; j_gene: TRBJ2-3; d_gene: .; v_gene: TRBV19; abundance: .
CDR3aa: CATSAVGGYTF; CDR3nt: TGTGCTACCTCAGCGGTGGGTGGCTACACCTTC; j_gene: TRBJ1-2; d_gene: .; v_gene: TRBV2; abundance: once
CDR3aa: CASSRYQGAQNEQYF; CDR3nt: TGTGCCAGCTCACGCTATCAGGGGGCCCAAAACGAGCAGTACTTC; j_gene: TRBJ2-7; d_gene: TRBD1; v_gene: TRBV18; abundance: .
CDR3aa: CASSEQAGGSTDTQYF; CDR3nt: TGTGCCAGCAGTGAACAGGCGGGGGGGAGCACAGATACGCAGTATTTT; j_gene: TRBJ2-3; d_gene: TRBD2; v_gene: TRBV2; abundance: .
CDR3aa: CASSLGTTHNSPLHF; CDR3nt: TGTGCCAGCAGCTTAGGGACCACGCATAATTCACCCCTCCACTTT; j_gene: TRBJ1-6; d_gene: .; v_gene: TRBV7-9; abundance: .
CDR3aa: CASRGQNLYGYTF; CDR3nt: TGTGCCAGCAGAGGGCAGAACCTCTATGGCTACACCTTC; j_gene: TRBJ1-2; d_gene: .; v_gene: TRBV25-1; abundance: once
CDR3aa: CASSLVRGNSPLHF; CDR3nt: TGTGCCAGCAGTTTGGTCAGGGGTAATTCACCCCTCCACTTT; j_gene: TRBJ1-6; d_gene: .; v_gene: TRBV28; abundance: .
CDR3aa: CASSPTGSSGNTIYF; CDR3nt: TGTGCCAGCAGTCCAACAGGCTCCTCTGGAAACACCATATATTTT; j_gene: TRBJ1-3; d_gene: .; v_gene: TRBV25-1; abundance: .
CDR3aa: CASSLGSYNEQFF; CDR3nt: TGTGCCAGCAGCCTCGGATCCTACAATGAGCAGTTCTTC; j_gene: TRBJ2-1; d_gene: .; v_gene: TRBV7-2; abundance: .
CDR3aa: CASSYSGARGNYEQYF; CDR3nt: TGTGCCAGCAGTTACTCTGGAGCGCGGGGAAACTACGAGCAGTACTTC; j_gene: TRBJ2-7; d_gene: .; v_gene: TRBV6-5; abundance: .
CDR3aa: CAISDPGVYGYTF; CDR3nt: TGTGCCATCAGTGATCCAGGGGTCTATGGCTACACCTTC; j_gene: TRBJ1-2; d_gene: .; v_gene: TRBV10-3; abundance: .
CDR3aa: CAISETRGISTDTQYF; CDR3nt: TGTGCCATCAGTGAGACTCGCGGGATTAGCACAGATACGCAGTATTTT; j_gene: TRBJ2-3; d_gene: .; v_gene: TRBV10-3; abundance: .
CDR3aa: CASRGRVTGELFF; CDR3nt: TGTGCCAGCAGGGGACGGGTCACCGGGGAGCTGTTTTTT; j_gene: TRBJ2-2; d_gene: .; v_gene: TRBV28; abundance: .
CDR3aa: CASSGTSVTYEQYF; CDR3nt: TGTGCCAGCAGCGGGACTAGCGTTACCTACGAGCAGTACTTC; j_gene: TRBJ2-7; d_gene: TRBD2; v_gene: TRBV2; abundance: .
CDR3aa: CASSPVRVLPNEQFF; CDR3nt: TGTGCCAGCAGCCCGGTGAGGGTGTTGCCCAATGAGCAGTTCTTC; j_gene: TRBJ2-1; d_gene: .; v_gene: TRBV28; abundance: .
CDR3aa: CACSGQGYQETQYF; CDR3nt: TGTGCCTGCTCGGGACAGGGGTACCAAGAGACCCAGTACTTC; j_gene: TRBJ2-5; d_gene: TRBD1; v_gene: TRBV2; abundance: .
CDR3aa: CACHGWTDTQYF; CDR3nt: TGTGCCTGTCATGGTTGGACAGATACGCAGTATTTT; j_gene: TRBJ2-3; d_gene: .; v_gene: TRBV30; abundance: .